The 14 T cell receptor beta chains reported below all come from one sample, sequenced in a study of T cell responses to AZD1222 COVID-19 vaccine. The assay was immunoSEQ multiplex PCR, and TCRdb's table has in-frame clones only and misses some. Among 100,000 to 150,000 clones listed, less than 95% were seen once. The specimen was peripheral blood, collected on day 0 of AZD1222 vaccination. The receptors originated from an adult in good health.

This clone was found once. The chain couples TRBV15 to TRBJ2-5, with D perhaps TRBD1 (6 bases). There are 15 residues in the CDR3. Looked up from germline, CDR1 is LNHNV and CDR2 is YYDKDF (reference sequence). Trimming stripped 1 base from V and 5 bases from J, with 14 bases between. CDR3 protein: CATSRAPRGAETQYF. The CDR3, as DNA: TGTGCCACCAGCAGAGCCCCCAGGGGCGCCGAGACCCAGTACTTC.

This chain connects TRBV28 to TRBJ1-2; D is perhaps TRBD1 (5 bases). Germline V gene sequence: CDR1 MDHEN, CDR2 SYDVKM. The CDR3 is 15 amino acids. V dropped 5 bases and J dropped 3 bases, with 16 bases sitting between them. This chain's CDR3 is CASSIGTLSHYGYTF. CDR3 coding DNA: TGTGCCAGCAGTATCGGGACTCTAAGTCACTATGGCTACACCTTC.

There are a few counts of this clone. This chain joins TRBV18 and TRBJ2-3; D not resolved. CDR3 length: 12 amino acids. The germline CDR1 and CDR2 sequences are KGHSH and LQKENI. The germline V and J ends were trimmed by 3 bases and 5 bases, with 6 bases remaining between them. The CDR3 spells CASSPEQDTQYF. The CDR3 DNA sequence: TGTGCCAGCTCACCGGAGCAAGATACGCAGTATTTT.

The chain recombines TRBV2 with TRBJ1-1, with D tentatively TRBD1 (6 bases). Between the trimmed V and J ends, which lost 5 bases and 3 bases, there was a span of 16 bases. CDR1 is SNHLY and CDR2 is FYNNEI in the germline V gene. The CDR3 sequence is 15 residues long. CDR3 sequence reads: CASSLPGQFYTEAFF. The CDR3 coding sequence is TGTGCCAGCAGTCTACCTGGACAGTTTTACACTGAAGCTTTCTTT.

In DNA, the CDR3 is TGTGCCAGCAGTTTTTCTAGCGGGGGCACAGATACGCAGTATTTT. This codes for CASSFSSGGTDTQYF. The chain couples TRBV27 to TRBJ2-3; 9 positions match TRBD2. The trim removed 3 bases at V and 1 base at J, leaving 2 bases unmatched. In germline, CDR1 is MNHEY, CDR2 SMNVEV (reference sequence). This CDR3 contains 15 residues.

The V and J genes are TRBV7-9 and TRBJ1-1; D not certain. Germline V lookup: CDR1 SEHNR, CDR2 FQNEAQ (reference sequence). This CDR3 is 12 amino acids long. V shed 4 bases and J shed 6 bases, with 9 bases lying between them. The CDR3 protein is CASSSSGPEAFF. The CDR3 DNA reads TGTGCCAGCAGCTCATCCGGGCCTGAAGCTTTCTTT.

The chain recombines TRBV29-1 with TRBJ1-1; TRBD1 might be the D (5 bases). V lost 6 bases and J lost 1, with 12 bases in between. CDR3 length: 13 residues. Germline lookup yields CDR1 SQVTM and CDR2 ANQGSEA. CDR3 nucleotides: TGCAGCGTAGGAAGGGGCCGGAACACTGAAGCTTTCTTT. Amino acid sequence: CSVGRGRNTEAFF.

V gene TRBV2 combines with J gene TRBJ2-7; no definite D call. The CDR3 contains 13 residues. The germline V gene has CDR1 SNHLY and CDR2 FYNNEI. V was trimmed by 4 bases and J by 0 bases, leaving 7 bases between them. Here the CDR3 DNA reads TGTGCCAGCAGTGCCCTTGCCTCCTACGAGCAGTACTTC. This encodes CASSALASYEQYF. The whole variable domain, filled in from reference TRBV2 and TRBJ2-7, reads EPEVTQTPSHQVTQMGQEVILRCVPISNHLYFYWYRQILGQKVEFLVSFYNNEISEKSEIFDDQFSVERPDGSNFTLKIRSTKLEDSAMYFCASSALASYEQYFGPGTRLTVT.

The chain carries TRBV24-1 and TRBJ2-3; D unclear. Trimming shortened V by 3 bases and J by 4 bases, and 19 bases separated the two germline ends. The CDR3 has 17 residues. Germline assignment: CDR1 KGHDR and CDR2 SFDVKD. CDR3 in DNA: TGTGCCACCAGTGATGACTCTATCCGGTTTGGAGCAGATACGCAGTATTTT. This translates into CATSDDSIRFGADTQYF.

The chain has TRBV6-1 and TRBJ2-3; 7 positions agree with TRBD2. The CDR3 has 17 amino acids. Trimming removed 3 bases from V and 5 bases from J; junction bases left unmatched: 14. Germline V gives CDR1 MNHNS, CDR2 SASEGT. This CDR3 reads CASSDPDRVGGGDTQYF. The CDR3 DNA reads TGTGCCAGCAGTGACCCCGATCGGGTGGGGGGGGGAGATACGCAGTATTTT.

This sequence joins TRBV7-9 and TRBJ1-3; D is unclear. V was shortened by 1 base and J by 6 bases, with 7 bases between the two germline ends. CDR1 SEHNR and CDR2 FQNEAQ come from the germline V gene (reference sequence). CDR3 length: 13 residues. CDR3: CASSLGPQNTIYF. The DNA for the CDR3 is TGTGCCAGCAGCTTAGGGCCCCAAAACACCATATATTTT. The whole variable domain, remainder taken from reference TRBV7-9 and TRBJ1-3, is DTGVSQNPRHKITKRGQNVTFRCDPISEHNRLYWYRQTLGQGPEFLTYFQNEAQLEKSRLLSDRFSAERPKGSFSTLEIQRTEQGDSAMYLCASSLGPQNTIYFGEGSWLTVV.

The V gene is TRBV5-1, the J gene TRBJ1-6; D is ambiguous. Trimming took off 1 base at V and 0 bases at J, with 11 bases between the two ends. The CDR3 totals 17 residues. Per germline, CDR1 SGHRS and CDR2 YFSETQ. In nucleotides, the CDR3 is TGCGCCAGCAGCTTGAGCGGGGAGAGCTCCTATAATTCACCCCTCCACTTT. Its protein product is CASSLSGESSYNSPLHF.

The chain carries TRBV24-1 and TRBJ2-1; unclear D gene. This CDR3 contains 15 residues. Germline assignment: CDR1 KGHDR and CDR2 SFDVKD. Trimming stripped 5 bases from V and 0 bases from J, with 10 bases between. In DNA form, the CDR3 reads TGTGCCACCAGTGCAGCGTCTAGCTCCTACAATGAGCAGTTCTTC. This encodes CATSAASSSYNEQFF.

CDR3 sequence: CASSPADGGYGYTF. CDR3 sequence (DNA): TGTGCCAGCAGTCCCGCCGATGGCGGCTATGGCTACACCTTC. This chain joins TRBV27 and TRBJ1-2; D unresolved. The germline CDR1 and CDR2 sequences are MNHEY and SMNVEV (reference sequence). V dropped 5 bases and J dropped 4 bases, with 14 bases sitting between them. The CDR3 is made up of 14 amino acids.